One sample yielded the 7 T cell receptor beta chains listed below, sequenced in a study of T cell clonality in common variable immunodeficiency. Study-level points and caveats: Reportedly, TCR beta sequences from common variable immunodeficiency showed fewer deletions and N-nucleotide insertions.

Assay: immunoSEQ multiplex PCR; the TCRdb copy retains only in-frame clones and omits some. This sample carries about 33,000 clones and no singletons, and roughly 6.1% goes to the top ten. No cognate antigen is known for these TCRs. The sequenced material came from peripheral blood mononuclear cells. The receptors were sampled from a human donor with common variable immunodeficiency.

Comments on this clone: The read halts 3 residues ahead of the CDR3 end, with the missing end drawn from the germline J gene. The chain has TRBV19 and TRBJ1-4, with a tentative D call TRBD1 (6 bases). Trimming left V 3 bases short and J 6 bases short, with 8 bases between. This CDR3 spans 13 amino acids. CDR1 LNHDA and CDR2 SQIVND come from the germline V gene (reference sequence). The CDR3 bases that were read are TGTGCCAGTAGTATCAACAGGGATGAAAAA. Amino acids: CASSINRDEK. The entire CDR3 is CASSINRDEKLFF.

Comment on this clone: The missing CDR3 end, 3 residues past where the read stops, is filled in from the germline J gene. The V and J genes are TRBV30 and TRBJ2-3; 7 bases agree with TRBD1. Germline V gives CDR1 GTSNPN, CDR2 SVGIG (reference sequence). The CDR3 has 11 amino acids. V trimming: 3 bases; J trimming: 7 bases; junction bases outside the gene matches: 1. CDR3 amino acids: CAWRQGNTQYF. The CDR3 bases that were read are TGTGCCTGGAGACAGGGGAATACG.

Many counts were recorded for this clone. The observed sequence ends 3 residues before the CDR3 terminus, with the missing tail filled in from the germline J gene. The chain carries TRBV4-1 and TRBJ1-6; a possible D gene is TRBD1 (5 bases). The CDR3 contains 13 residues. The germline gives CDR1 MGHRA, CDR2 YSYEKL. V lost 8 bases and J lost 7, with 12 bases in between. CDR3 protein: CASRTGANSPLHF. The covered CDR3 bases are TGCGCCAGCCGAACAGGCGCCAATTCACCC.

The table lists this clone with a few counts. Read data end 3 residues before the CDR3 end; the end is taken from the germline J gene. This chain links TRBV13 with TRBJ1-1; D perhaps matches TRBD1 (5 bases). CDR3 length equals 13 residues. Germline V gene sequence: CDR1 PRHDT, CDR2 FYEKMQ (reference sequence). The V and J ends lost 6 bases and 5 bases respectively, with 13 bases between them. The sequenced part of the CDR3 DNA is TGTGCCAGCAGATCTAACGGGGGAACTGAA. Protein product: CASRSNGGTE. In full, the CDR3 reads CASRSNGGTEAFF. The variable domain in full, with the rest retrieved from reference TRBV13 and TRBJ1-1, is AAGVIQSPRHLIKEKRETATLKCYPIPRHDTVYWYQQGPGQDPQFLISFYEKMQSDKGSIPDRFSAQQFSDYHSELNMSSLELGDSALYFCASRSNGGTEAFFGQGTRLTVV.

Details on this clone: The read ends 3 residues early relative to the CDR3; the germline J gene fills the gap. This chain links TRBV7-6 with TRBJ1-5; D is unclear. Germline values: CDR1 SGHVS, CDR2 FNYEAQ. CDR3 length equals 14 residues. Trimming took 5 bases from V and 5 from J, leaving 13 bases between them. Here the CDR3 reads CASSHGGPYQPQHF. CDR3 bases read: TGTGCCAGCAGCCACGGAGGGCCCTATCAGCCC.

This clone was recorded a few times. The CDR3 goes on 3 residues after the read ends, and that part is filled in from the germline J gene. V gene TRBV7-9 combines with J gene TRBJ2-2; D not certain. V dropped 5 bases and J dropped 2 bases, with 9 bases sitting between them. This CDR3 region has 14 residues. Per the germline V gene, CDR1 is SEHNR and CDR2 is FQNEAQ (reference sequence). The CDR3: CASSPDSNTGELFF. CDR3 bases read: TGTGCCAGCAGCCCCGACTCTAACACCGGGGAG.

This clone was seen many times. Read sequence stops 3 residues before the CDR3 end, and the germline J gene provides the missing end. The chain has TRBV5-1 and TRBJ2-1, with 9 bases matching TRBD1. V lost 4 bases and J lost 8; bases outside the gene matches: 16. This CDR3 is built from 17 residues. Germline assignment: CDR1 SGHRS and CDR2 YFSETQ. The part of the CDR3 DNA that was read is TGCGCCAGCAGCGCTGAAGGGCCAAGGACAGGGGAGTATGAG. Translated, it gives CASSAEGPRTGEYE. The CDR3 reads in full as CASSAEGPRTGEYEQFF. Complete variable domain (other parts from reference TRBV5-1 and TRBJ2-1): KAGVTQTPRYLIKTRGQQVTLSCSPISGHRSVSWYQQTPGQGLQFLFEYFSETQRNKGNFPGRFSGRQFSNSRSEMNVSTLELGDSALYLCASSAEGPRTGEYEQFFGPGTRLTVL.